This T cell receptor beta chain was captured in a study of cytomegalovirus exposure and HLA in healthy donors. As to this clone: The antigen remains undetermined.

The PCR had 60 Vbeta and 13 Jbeta primers. TCRdb's table, derived via immunoSEQ multiplex PCR, lists solely in-frame clones and lacks some. The data contain some 120,000 clones, 73% of them singletons. General study points: HLA-A and HLA-B allele assignments for most subjects were reportedly predicted accurately using TCR beta sequences. A missense variant in DCLRE1C was later tied to TCR beta V- and J-gene trimming.

V shed 0 bases and J shed 1 base, with 11 bases lying between them. CDR3 length: 15 amino acids. The germline gives CDR1 SGHNT, CDR2 YYREEE (reference sequence). This receptor was taken from a man in his 60s in good health and CMV-seropositive. The chain recombines TRBV5-4 with TRBJ2-7, with TRBD1 as a possible D gene (6 bases). The sample consisted of PBMCs. In nucleotides, the CDR3 is TGTGCCAGCAGCTTGGGAAGGGGGTTTTCCTACGAGCAGTACTTC. This gives the protein CASSLGRGFSYEQYF.